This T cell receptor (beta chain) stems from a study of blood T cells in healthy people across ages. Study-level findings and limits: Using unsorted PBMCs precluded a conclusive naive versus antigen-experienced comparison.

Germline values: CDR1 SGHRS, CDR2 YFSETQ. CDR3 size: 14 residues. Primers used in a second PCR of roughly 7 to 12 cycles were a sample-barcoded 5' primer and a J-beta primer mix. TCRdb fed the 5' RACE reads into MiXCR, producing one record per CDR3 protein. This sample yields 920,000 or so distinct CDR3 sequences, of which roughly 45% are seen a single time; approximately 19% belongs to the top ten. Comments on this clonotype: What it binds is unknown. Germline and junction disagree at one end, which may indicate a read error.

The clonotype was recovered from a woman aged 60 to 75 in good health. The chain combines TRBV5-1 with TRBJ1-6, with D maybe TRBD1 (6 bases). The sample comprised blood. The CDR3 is CASRFDRSNSPLHF. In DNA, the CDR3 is TGCGCCAGCAGATTCGACAGGTCAAATTCGCCCCTCCACTTT.